These T cell receptor beta chains were read from a single sample in a study of T-cell reconstitution after alpha-beta-depleted transplantation in children. TCRdb reprocessed the PCR reads via MiXCR and lists one record per CDR3 protein. The table has around 380,000 distinct CDR3 sequences, about a tenth seen once; the top ten hold approximately 5%. The sequences come from PBMCs from the stem cell graft donor, collected from the stem cell graft. These receptors were taken from a human donor who donated a stem cell graft to a child with acute myeloid leukemia. Each CDR3 is given with its conserved first and last residue. D genes are given only for firm matches. Clone size is given for some rows only: seen once, a few or many times, or a class if the clone is expanded.

D	size	V	J	DNA	CDR3
NA	few	TRBV10-3	TRBJ1-1	TGTGCCATCAGGATGGCGGAGAACACTGAAGCTTTCTTT	CAIRMAENTEAFF
NA	NA	TRBV7-3	TRBJ2-7	TGTGCCAGCAGCTTTCTAGAGTACGAGCAGTACTTC	CASSFLEYEQYF
NA	NA	TRBV7-6	TRBJ2-1	TGTGCCAGCAGCTTAGAAGGGGTAGGACAAATTTACAATGAGCAGTTCTTC	CASSLEGVGQIYNEQFF
TRBD1	few	TRBV6-5	TRBJ2-7	TGTGCCAGCAGTTCACAGGGGTCCTCCTACGAGCAGTACTTC	CASSSQGSSYEQYF
NA	many	TRBV24-1	TRBJ2-1	TGTGCCACCAGTGACCCCAGCGCGGGCGATGAGCAGTTCTTC	CATSDPSAGDEQFF
NA	NA	TRBV7-2	TRBJ2-7	TGTGCCAGCAGCTTAGTCGGGACGGATTCCGTCTACGAGCAGTACTTC	CASSLVGTDSVYEQYF
NA	many	TRBV10-3	TRBJ1-4	TGTGCCATCAGTGAGTCTCCGGGGACAACTAATGAAAAACTGTTTTTT	CAISESPGTTNEKLFF
TRBD1	NA	TRBV9	TRBJ1-1	TGTGCCAGCAGCGAGCCCCCCGGACAGGAGAACACTGAAGCTTTCTTT	CASSEPPGQENTEAFF
NA	few	TRBV2	TRBJ1-3	TGTGCCAACCAATCTGGGGATGGAAACACCATATATTTT	CANQSGDGNTIYF
NA	NA	TRBV5-6	TRBJ2-4	TGTGCCAGCAGCGTGTCTTCCCTAGCCAAAAACATTCAGTACTTC	CASSVSSLAKNIQYF
TRBD1	NA	TRBV10-3	TRBJ1-4	TGTGCCAGTTCGGACCAGGACAGGGCACGGAGTGAAAAACTGTTTTTT	CASSDQDRARSEKLFF
NA	few	TRBV6-2/TRBV6-3	TRBJ2-1	TGTGCCAGCAGTTACTCGAAATTCGCTGGACAGAATGAGCAGTTCTTC	CASSYSKFAGQNEQFF
NA	few	TRBV7-2	TRBJ2-2	TGTGCCAGCAGATGGGGGACTGCGAACACCGGGGAGCTGTTTTTT	CASRWGTANTGELFF
TRBD2	few	TRBV2	TRBJ2-3	TGTGCCAGCAGGCCCTTGACTAGCGGGGGGGCAGATACGCAGTATTTT	CASRPLTSGGADTQYF
NA	many	TRBV29-1	TRBJ2-7	TGCAGCGTTGAAGAGCCCAGCGCAGCTGATCCTGGAGCGGGTGAGCAGTACTTC	CSVEEPSAADPGAGEQYF
NA	few	TRBV4-3	TRBJ2-7	TGCGCCAGCAGCCAAGTAGCACGCTCCTACGAGCAGTACTTC	CASSQVARSYEQYF
TRBD2	many	TRBV7-9	TRBJ2-1	TGTGCCAGCAGCCGCTTAAAAGCGGGAGGGCCCGGACATGAGCAGTTCTTC	CASSRLKAGGPGHEQFF
NA	few	TRBV12-3/TRBV12-4	TRBJ2-6	TGTGCCAGCAGGTCCGGGGACTCTGGGGCCAACGTCCTGACTTTC	CASRSGDSGANVLTF
TRBD2	NA	TRBV20-1	TRBJ2-7	TGCAGTGCCCGGGCTAGCGGGAGTAGGTCCTACGAGCAGTACTTC	CSARASGSRSYEQYF
NA	few	TRBV5-1	TRBJ1-6	TGCGCCAGCAGCTTGGGAGTCAGCTCCTATAATTCACCCCTCCACTTT	CASSLGVSSYNSPLHF
NA	many	TRBV7-8	TRBJ2-3	TGTGCCAGCAGCCAGCAAGGGGGGAGGGACACAGATACGCAGTATTTT	CASSQQGGRDTDTQYF
NA	NA	TRBV6-1	TRBJ1-4	TGTGCCAGCAAAGGTTCGCCGGGGAGAGGAAAACTGTTTTTT	CASKGSPGRGKLFF
TRBD2	few	TRBV5-1	TRBJ2-5	TGCGCCAGCAGCCGCCGGGACCAACTAGCGGGGGGGCGTGGGACCCAGTACTTC	CASSRRDQLAGGRGTQYF
TRBD2	few	TRBV4-1	TRBJ2-1	TGCGCCAGCAGCCAAGGGTGGACTAGAACCTACAATGAGCAGTTCTTC	CASSQGWTRTYNEQFF
NA	NA	TRBV5-1	TRBJ2-1	TGCGCCAGCAGCATCGGACGTAATGAGCAGTTCTTC	CASSIGRNEQFF
NA	few	TRBV6-1	TRBJ2-3	TGTGCCAGCAGCGAACGGGGTGGGGATACGCAGTATTTT	CASSERGGDTQYF
NA	NA	TRBV20-1	TRBJ2-5	TGCAGTGCTAGGAAGCTCGGGGAGGAGACCCAGTACTTC	CSARKLGEETQYF
NA	NA	TRBV6-5	TRBJ2-4	TGTGCCAGCAGTTACTCGGCTTTCACCGGTCCCAAAAACATTCAGTACTTC	CASSYSAFTGPKNIQYF
NA	many	TRBV29-1	TRBJ1-1	TGCAGCGTTGGGGTCGACACTGAAGCTTTCTTT	CSVGVDTEAFF
NA	NA	TRBV5-1	TRBJ2-3	TGCGCCAGCAGCTTGGGATTACAAGGTATCACAGATACGCAGTATTTT	CASSLGLQGITDTQYF
NA	NA	TRBV29-1	TRBJ2-5	TGCAGCGTTGTCGGTACGGGGTGGCAAGAGACCCAGTACTTC	CSVVGTGWQETQYF
TRBD1	NA	TRBV14	TRBJ2-1	TGTGCCAGCAGCCAAGACTACAGTCTAGTACGACAGGGTGAGCAGTTCTTC	CASSQDYSLVRQGEQFF
TRBD1	NA	TRBV6-4	TRBJ2-1	TGTGCCAGCAGTGTAACAGGGGGTGAGCAGTTCTTC	CASSVTGGEQFF
NA	few	TRBV4-3	TRBJ2-2	TGCGCCAGCAGCCAAGTCACGGGAACCGGGGAGCTGTTTTTT	CASSQVTGTGELFF
NA	NA	TRBV30	TRBJ2-2	TGTGCCAGAGATAGCAACGCGAACACCGGGGAGCTGTTTTTT	CARDSNANTGELFF
NA	few	TRBV29-1	TRBJ1-2	TGCAGCGTTGATAAGGGGAACTATGGCTACACCTTC	CSVDKGNYGYTF
NA	NA	TRBV11-2	TRBJ2-4	TGTGCCAGCAGCTCGGGTACGGGGCTCGCCAAAAACATTCAGTACTTC	CASSSGTGLAKNIQYF
NA	many	TRBV12-3/TRBV12-4	TRBJ1-1	TGTGCCAGCAGTCCTGGAGGAAGTCGGAACACTGAAGCTTTCTTT	CASSPGGSRNTEAFF
TRBD1	NA	TRBV20-1	TRBJ1-2	TGCAGTGCTAGAGTAGCAGGGGGCGCTGGGGTTAACTATGGCTACACCTTC	CSARVAGGAGVNYGYTF
NA	NA	TRBV10-2	TRBJ2-3	TGCGCCAGCAGTGAGCGGGCTGGCACAGATACGCAGTATTTT	CASSERAGTDTQYF
TRBD2	NA	TRBV12-3/TRBV12-4	TRBJ2-3	TGTGCCAGCAGTTTACTTTGGACTAGCGGGAGCACAGATACGCAGTATTTT	CASSLLWTSGSTDTQYF
TRBD2	few	TRBV6-5	TRBJ2-3	TGTGCCAGCAGTTACTCTAGACCCCTAGCGGGGGGAGGAGATACGCAGTATTTT	CASSYSRPLAGGGDTQYF
TRBD2	NA	TRBV7-6	TRBJ2-1	TGTGCCAGCAACTTAGCTGTTCGGGGACTAGCGGGAAATGAGCAGTTCTTC	CASNLAVRGLAGNEQFF
TRBD1	NA	TRBV5-1	TRBJ2-2	TGCGCCAGCAGCGACGACAGGGGCGCGAACACCGGGGAGCTGTTTTTT	CASSDDRGANTGELFF
TRBD1	many	TRBV12-3/TRBV12-4	TRBJ1-5	TGTGCCAGCAGCTCCGGACAGGGAGGTCAGCCCCAGCATTTT	CASSSGQGGQPQHF
TRBD1	many	TRBV5-1	TRBJ2-4	TGCGCCAGCAGCCGACAGGGGACGAACATTCAGTACTTC	CASSRQGTNIQYF
NA	many	TRBV10-3	TRBJ1-1	TGTGCCATCAGGGGGGATGTGGGGACTGAAGCTTTCTTT	CAIRGDVGTEAFF
NA	few	TRBV28	TRBJ2-1	TGTGCCAGCAGGGAGGGTGGTCAGTACAATGAGCAGTTCTTC	CASREGGQYNEQFF
TRBD1	few	TRBV5-5	TRBJ2-5	TGTGCCAGCACCTCAGGGGGCGCCCCCAGGACCCAGTACTTC	CASTSGGAPRTQYF
NA	few	TRBV11-2	TRBJ2-1	TGTGCCAGCAGCTTAGTGGATAGCCCCTCCTACAATGAGCAGTTCTTC	CASSLVDSPSYNEQFF
NA	NA	TRBV25-1	TRBJ2-1	TGTGCCAGCAGTGGCCATGAGCAGTTCTTC	CASSGHEQFF
TRBD2	once	TRBV20-1	TRBJ2-5	TGCTGTGCTAGAGATCCCAGAGCGGGGGGGCCGGGAGAGACCCAGTACTTC	CCARDPRAGGPGETQYF
TRBD1	few	TRBV29-1	TRBJ2-2	TGCAGCGTTGACTTGGTTGGGCCAGGGGGAACCGGGGAGCTGTTTTTT	CSVDLVGPGGTGELFF
NA	NA	TRBV7-8	TRBJ2-1	TGTGCCAGCAGCTTACAAGGGAGTGGGATAGCCTCCTACAATGAGCAGTTCTTC	CASSLQGSGIASYNEQFF
NA	NA	TRBV18	TRBJ1-3	TGTGCCAGCTCTGAAACGGGAGGAAACACCATATATTTT	CASSETGGNTIYF